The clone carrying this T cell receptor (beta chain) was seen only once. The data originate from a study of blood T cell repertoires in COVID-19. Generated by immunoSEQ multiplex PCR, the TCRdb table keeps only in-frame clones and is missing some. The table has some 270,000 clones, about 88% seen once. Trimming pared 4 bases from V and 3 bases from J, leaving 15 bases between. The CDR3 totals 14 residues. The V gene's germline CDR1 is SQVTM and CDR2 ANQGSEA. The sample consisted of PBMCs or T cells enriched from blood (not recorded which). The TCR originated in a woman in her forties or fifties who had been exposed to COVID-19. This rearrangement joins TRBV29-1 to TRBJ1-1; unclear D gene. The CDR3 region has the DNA TGCAGCGTTGTCAAGAGGGTGTCGGACACTGAAGCTTTCTTT. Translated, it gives CSVVKRVSDTEAFF.